Described below is a single T cell receptor beta chain sequence and its context. This sample is part of a study of shared T cell receptors in the human thymus. J was trimmed by 2 bases and V by 0 bases; bases with no gene match: 7. This CDR3 region has 16 residues. Germline CDR1 is LNHNV and CDR2 is YYDKDF (reference sequence). Using immunoSEQ multiplex PCR, the repertoire was profiled, and TCRdb retains in-frame clones only, with some absent. The sample comprises hundreds of thousands of clones, approximately 87% of which are singletons, and roughly 0.0094% rests with the top ten. Separately, the same data were catalogued under a study of human thymus T cells. That report adds: Having corrective surgery for congenital heart defects, healthy Finnish infants were the ones who donated. Obtained as resections during corrective heart surgery, the thymus tissue was then studied.

Material for sequencing was thymocytes. The clonotype originates from a boy under two years old with a congenital heart defect. This chain links TRBV15 with TRBJ2-7; 7 bases fit TRBD1. The CDR3 sequence: CATSRDEGTDPYEQYF. Here the CDR3 DNA reads TGTGCCACCAGCAGAGATGAGGGGACAGACCCCTACGAGCAGTACTTC.